The clone carrying this T cell receptor beta chain has a single count. The CDR3 loop spans 14 amino acids. The V gene's germline CDR1 is MNHNS and CDR2 SASEGT. The V end lost 6 bases, the J end lost 2 bases, and 13 bases lay between the germline ends. Unique molecular identifiers featured in how the TCRbeta library was prepared. TCRdb reprocessed the PCR reads with MiXCR, giving one entry per CDR3 protein. The sample gives just over 950,000 distinct CDR3 sequences, roughly 29% of which show up once; roughly 30% is in the top ten. The data originate from a study of T-cell reconstitution after alpha-beta-depleted transplantation in children.

This material consisted of PBMCs, mostly from graft donor cells, taken 360 days after TCRalphabeta/CD19-depleted stem cell transplant. The chain combines TRBV6-1 with TRBJ1-2, with unresolved D. This TCR derives from a boy under three years old who had a stem cell transplant for SCID, so the T cells may come from the graft donor. CDR3 in DNA: TGTGCCAGCAGCCGAGAGGGTACAAACTATGGCTACACCTTC. Translating it yields CASSREGTNYGYTF.